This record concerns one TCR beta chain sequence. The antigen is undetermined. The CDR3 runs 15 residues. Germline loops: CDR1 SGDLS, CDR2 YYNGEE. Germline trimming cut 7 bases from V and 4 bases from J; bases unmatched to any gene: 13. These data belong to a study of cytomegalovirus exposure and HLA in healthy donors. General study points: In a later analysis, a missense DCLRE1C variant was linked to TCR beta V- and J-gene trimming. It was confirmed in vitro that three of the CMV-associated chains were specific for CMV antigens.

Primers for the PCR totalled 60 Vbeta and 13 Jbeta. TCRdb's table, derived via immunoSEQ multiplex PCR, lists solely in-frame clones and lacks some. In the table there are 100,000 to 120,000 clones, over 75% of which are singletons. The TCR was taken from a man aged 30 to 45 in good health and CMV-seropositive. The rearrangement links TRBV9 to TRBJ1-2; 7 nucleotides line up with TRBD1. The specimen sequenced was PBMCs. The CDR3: CASALSTGDGYGYTF. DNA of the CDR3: TGTGCCAGCGCTCTCTCCACAGGGGACGGCTATGGCTACACCTTC.